Listed here is a single T cell receptor beta chain. Antigen specificity is unknown. In germline, CDR1 is SEHNR, CDR2 FQNEAQ (reference sequence). The CDR3 length is 14 residues. V lost 5 bases, J lost 0 bases, and 10 bases lay in between. The data were produced by immunoSEQ multiplex PCR, yet TCRdb's version contains in-frame clones alone and is incomplete. The repertoire holds roughly 10,000 clones, roughly 60% seen once, with roughly an eighth in the top ten. These data are taken from a study of CD4+ T cells in melanoma. Regarding the study as a whole: A reported correlation linked neoantigen-specific CD4+ T cells to CD8+, macrophage and B cell function. In melanoma, neoantigen-specific CD4+ T cells reportedly differed in differentiation state.

The source of this sequence is a human donor with melanoma. The V call is TRBV7-9, the J call TRBJ1-1; D not resolved. Material: cells from a culture (not recorded whether cultured in vitro). DNA of the CDR3: TGTGCCAGCAGCCCTGGGCGCATGAACACTGAAGCTTTCTTT. Its protein product is CASSPGRMNTEAFF.